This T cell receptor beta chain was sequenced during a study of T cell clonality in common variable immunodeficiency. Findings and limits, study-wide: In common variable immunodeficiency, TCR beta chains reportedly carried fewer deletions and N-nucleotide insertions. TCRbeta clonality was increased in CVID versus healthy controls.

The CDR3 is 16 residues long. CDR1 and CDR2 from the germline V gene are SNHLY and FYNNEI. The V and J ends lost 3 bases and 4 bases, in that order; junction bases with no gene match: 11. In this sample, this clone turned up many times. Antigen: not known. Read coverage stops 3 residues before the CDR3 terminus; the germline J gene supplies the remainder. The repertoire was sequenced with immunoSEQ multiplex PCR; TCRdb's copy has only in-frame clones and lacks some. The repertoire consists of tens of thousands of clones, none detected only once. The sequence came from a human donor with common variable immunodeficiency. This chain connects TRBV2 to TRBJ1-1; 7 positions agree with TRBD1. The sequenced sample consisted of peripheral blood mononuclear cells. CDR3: CASSESAGEGATEAFF. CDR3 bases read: TGTGCCAGCAGTGAGTCGGCCGGAGAGGGGGCCACTGAA.